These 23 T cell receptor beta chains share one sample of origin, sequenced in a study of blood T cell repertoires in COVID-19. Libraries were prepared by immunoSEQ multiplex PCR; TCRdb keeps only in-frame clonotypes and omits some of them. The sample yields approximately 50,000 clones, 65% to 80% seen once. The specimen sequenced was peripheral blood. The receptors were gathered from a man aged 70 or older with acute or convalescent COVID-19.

The chain's CDR3 is CAISPEGNQPQHF. CDR3 coding DNA: TGTGCCATCAGCCCGGAGGGGAATCAGCCCCAGCATTTT. The chain employs TRBV10-3 and TRBJ1-5; tentative D call: TRBD1 (5 bases). The CDR3 is made up of 13 amino acids. V shed 6 bases and J shed 4 bases, with 10 bases lying between them. Looked up from germline, CDR1 is ENHRY and CDR2 is SYGVKD.

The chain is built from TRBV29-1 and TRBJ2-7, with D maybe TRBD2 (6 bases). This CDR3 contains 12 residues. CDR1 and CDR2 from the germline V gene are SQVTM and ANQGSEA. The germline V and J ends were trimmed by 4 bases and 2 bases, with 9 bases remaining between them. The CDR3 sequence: CSVVGGTYEQYF. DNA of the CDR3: TGCAGCGTTGTCGGGGGAACCTACGAGCAGTACTTC.

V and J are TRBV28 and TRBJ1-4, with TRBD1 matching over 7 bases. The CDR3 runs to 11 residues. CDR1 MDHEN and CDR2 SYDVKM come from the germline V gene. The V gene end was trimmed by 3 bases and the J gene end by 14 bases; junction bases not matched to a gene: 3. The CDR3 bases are TGTGCCAGCAGTTTGGGCAGGGGGCTGTTTTTT. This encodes CASSLGRGLFF.

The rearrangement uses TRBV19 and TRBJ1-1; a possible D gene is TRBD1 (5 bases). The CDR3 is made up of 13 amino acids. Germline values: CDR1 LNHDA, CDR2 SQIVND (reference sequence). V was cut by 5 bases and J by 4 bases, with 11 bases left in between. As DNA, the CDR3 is TGTGCCAGTAGTTTCCAGGGAAGCACTGAAGCTTTCTTT. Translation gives CASSFQGSTEAFF.

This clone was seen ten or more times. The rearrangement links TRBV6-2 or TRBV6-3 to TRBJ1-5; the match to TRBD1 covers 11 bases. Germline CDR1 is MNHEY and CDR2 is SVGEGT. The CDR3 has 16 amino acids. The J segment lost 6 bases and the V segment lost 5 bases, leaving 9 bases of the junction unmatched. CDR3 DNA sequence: TGTGCCAGCAGTCTACTCGGACAGGGGGCTATTCAGCCCCAGCATTTT. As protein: CASSLLGQGAIQPQHF.

The CDR3, as DNA: TGTGCCATCCGAGGAGAGACCCAGTACTTC. This encodes CAIRGETQYF. The chain couples TRBV28 to TRBJ2-5; no clear D. With 10 bases removed from V and 4 bases from J, the gap between germline ends came to 7 bases. The CDR3 covers 10 residues. CDR1 is MDHEN and CDR2 is SYDVKM in the germline V gene. Looking up the rest from reference TRBV28 and TRBJ2-5 gives the full variable domain: DVKVTQSSRYLVKRTGEKVFLECVQDMDHENMFWYRQDPGLGLRLIYFSYDVKMKEKGDIPEGYSVSREKKERFSLILESASTNQTSMYLCAIRGETQYFGPGTRLLVL.

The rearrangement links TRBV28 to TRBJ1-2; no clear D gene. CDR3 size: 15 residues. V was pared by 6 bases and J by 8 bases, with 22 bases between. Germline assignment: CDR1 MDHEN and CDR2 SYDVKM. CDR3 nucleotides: TGTGCCAGCAGCCCCCGCGGGGAGGGATTAAAGGGCTACACCTTC. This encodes CASSPRGEGLKGYTF.

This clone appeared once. DNA of the CDR3: TGTGCCAGCAGTTTCCTCACCGAGGGGGCCGGCTACACCTTC. Protein: CASSFLTEGAGYTF. The chain uses TRBV27 and TRBJ1-2; 7 bases are shared with TRBD1. The germline gives CDR1 MNHEY, CDR2 SMNVEV (reference sequence). V dropped 3 bases and J dropped 8; count of bases not matched to a gene: 9. The CDR3 length is 14 residues.

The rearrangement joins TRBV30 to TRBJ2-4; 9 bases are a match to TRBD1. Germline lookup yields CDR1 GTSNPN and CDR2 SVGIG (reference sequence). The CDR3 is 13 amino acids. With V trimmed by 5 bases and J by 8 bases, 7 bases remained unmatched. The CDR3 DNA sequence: TGTGCCTGGGCCTCACAGGGGGCAGACATTCAGTACTTC. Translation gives CAWASQGADIQYF.

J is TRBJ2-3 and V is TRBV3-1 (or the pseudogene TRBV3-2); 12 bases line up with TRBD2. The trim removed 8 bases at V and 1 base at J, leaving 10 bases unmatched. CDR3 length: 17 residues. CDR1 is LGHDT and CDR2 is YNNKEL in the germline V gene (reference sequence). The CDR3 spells CASRLAGVARGTDTQYF. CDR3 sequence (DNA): TGTGCCAGCCGACTAGCGGGGGTCGCCAGGGGCACAGATACGCAGTATTTT.

DNA of the CDR3: TGTGCCAGCAGCCAATACGAGCAGTACTTC. It translates to CASSQYEQYF. The V and J genes are TRBV6-5 and TRBJ2-7; D not resolved. Per the germline V gene, CDR1 is MNHEY and CDR2 is SVGAGI. CDR3 length: 10 amino acids. V shed 6 bases and J shed 4 bases, with 4 bases lying between them.

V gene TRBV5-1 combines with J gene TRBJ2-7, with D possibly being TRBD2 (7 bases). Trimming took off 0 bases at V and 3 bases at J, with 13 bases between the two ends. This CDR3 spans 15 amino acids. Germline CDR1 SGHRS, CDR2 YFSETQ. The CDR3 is CASSLVAGAIYEQYF. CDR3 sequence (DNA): TGCGCCAGCAGCTTGGTTGCGGGGGCGATCTACGAGCAGTACTTC.

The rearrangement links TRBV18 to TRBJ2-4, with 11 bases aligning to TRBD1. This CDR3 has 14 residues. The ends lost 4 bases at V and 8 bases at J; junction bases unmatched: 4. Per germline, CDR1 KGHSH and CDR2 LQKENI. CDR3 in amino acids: CASSRGQGADIQYF. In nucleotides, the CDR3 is TGTGCCAGCTCACGAGGACAGGGGGCGGACATTCAGTACTTC.

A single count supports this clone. The CDR3 bases are TGTGCCAGCAGCTTAGCGCTTGGGGGGGCTGGCAATCAGCCCCAGCATTTT. It encodes CASSLALGGAGNQPQHF. This sequence joins TRBV7-9 and TRBJ1-5; tentatively, D is TRBD1 (6 bases). The germline V gene has CDR1 SEHNR and CDR2 FQNEAQ (reference sequence). V lost 0 bases and J 2 bases, leaving 14 bases between the germline ends. There are 17 residues in the CDR3.

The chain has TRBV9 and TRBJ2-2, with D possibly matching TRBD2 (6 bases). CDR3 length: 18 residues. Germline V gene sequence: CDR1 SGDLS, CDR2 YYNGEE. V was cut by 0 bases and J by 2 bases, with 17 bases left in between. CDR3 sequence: CASSVELYGGVNTGELFF. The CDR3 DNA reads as TGTGCCAGCAGCGTAGAATTGTATGGAGGGGTCAACACCGGGGAGCTGTTTTTT.

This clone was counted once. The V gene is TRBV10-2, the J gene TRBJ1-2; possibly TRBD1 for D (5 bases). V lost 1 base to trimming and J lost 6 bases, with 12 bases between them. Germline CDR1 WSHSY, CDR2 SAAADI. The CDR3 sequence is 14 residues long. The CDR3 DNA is TGCGCCAGCAGTGAGTGGGCTGGAGGGGATGGCTACACCTTC. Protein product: CASSEWAGGDGYTF.

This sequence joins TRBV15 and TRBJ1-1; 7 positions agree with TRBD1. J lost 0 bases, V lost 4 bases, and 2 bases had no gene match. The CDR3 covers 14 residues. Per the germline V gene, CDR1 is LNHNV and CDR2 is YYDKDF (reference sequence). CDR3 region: CATSKTGMNTEAFF. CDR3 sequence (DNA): TGTGCCACCAGCAAGACAGGGATGAACACTGAAGCTTTCTTT.

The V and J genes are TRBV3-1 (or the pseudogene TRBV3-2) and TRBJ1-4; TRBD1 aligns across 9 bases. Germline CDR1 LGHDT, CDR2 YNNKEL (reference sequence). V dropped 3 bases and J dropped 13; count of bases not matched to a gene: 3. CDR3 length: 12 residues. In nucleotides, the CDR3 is TGTGCCAGCAGCCAGAGGACAGGGGCACTGTTTTTT. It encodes CASSQRTGALFF.

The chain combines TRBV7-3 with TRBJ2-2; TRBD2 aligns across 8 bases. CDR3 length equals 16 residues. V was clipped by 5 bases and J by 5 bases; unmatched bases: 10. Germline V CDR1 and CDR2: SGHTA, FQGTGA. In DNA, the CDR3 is TGTGCCAGCAGCGCCGGGCGGGGGGTCCAAACCGGGGAGCTGTTTTTT. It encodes CASSAGRGVQTGELFF.

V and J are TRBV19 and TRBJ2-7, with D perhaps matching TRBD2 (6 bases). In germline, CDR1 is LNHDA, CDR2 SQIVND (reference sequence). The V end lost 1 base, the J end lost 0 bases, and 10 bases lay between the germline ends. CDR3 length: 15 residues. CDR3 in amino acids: CASSIGGSGSYEQYF. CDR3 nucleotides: TGTGCCAGTAGTATAGGGGGTAGCGGCTCCTACGAGCAGTACTTC.

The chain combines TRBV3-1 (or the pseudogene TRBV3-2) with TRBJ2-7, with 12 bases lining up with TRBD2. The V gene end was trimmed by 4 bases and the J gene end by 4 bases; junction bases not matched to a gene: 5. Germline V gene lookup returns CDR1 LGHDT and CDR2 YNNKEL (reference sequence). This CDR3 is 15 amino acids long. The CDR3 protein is CASSRTSGAQYEQYF. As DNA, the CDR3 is TGTGCCAGCAGCCGGACTAGCGGGGCCCAATACGAGCAGTACTTC.

CDR3 amino acids: CAISVGADRDEQYF. The CDR3 coding sequence is TGTGCCATCAGTGTGGGGGCCGATCGCGACGAGCAGTACTTC. The genes are TRBV10-3 and TRBJ2-7; D perhaps matches TRBD1 (6 bases). The CDR3 is 14 residues long. Trimming stripped 4 bases from V and 5 bases from J, with 15 bases between. CDR1 ENHRY and CDR2 SYGVKD come from the germline V gene.

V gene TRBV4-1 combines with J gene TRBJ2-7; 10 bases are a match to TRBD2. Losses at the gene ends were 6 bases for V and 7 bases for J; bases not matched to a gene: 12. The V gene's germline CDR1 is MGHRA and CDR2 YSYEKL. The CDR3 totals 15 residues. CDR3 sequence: CASRFRTSGSQEQYF. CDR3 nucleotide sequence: TGCGCCAGCAGGTTCCGGACTAGCGGCAGTCAGGAGCAGTACTTC.